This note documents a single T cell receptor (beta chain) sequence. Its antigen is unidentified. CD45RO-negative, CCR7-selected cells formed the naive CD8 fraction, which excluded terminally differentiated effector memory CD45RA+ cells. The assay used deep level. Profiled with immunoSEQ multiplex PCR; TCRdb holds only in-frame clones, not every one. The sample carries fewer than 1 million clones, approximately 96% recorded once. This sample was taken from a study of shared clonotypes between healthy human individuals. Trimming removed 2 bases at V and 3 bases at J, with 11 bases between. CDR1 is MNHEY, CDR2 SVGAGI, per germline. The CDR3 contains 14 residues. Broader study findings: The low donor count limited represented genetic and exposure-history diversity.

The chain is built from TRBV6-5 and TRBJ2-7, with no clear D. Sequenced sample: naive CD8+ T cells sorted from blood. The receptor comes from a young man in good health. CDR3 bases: TGTGCCAGCAGTTACGCCCACAAGGGCTACGAGCAGTACTTC. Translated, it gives CASSYAHKGYEQYF.